The TCR beta chain described here comes from a study of T cells in Graves' hyperthyroidism and ophthalmopathy. Study-level findings and limits: Blood also held most thyroid clonotypes expanded beyond 0.001.

Graves' hyperthyroidism qualified as stable when ophthalmopathy did not progress within 18 months. Cells are PBMCs isolated from roughly 9.2 ml of fresh blood. RNA transcripts served as the template for amplifying TCR beta CDR3 regions. HTBI primers were used for first-round RT-PCR of the TCR CDR3. TCRdb analysed the multiplex PCR reads with MiXCR anew, one entry per CDR3 protein. The sample has hundreds of thousands of distinct CDR3 sequences, 35% to 40% seen once; the top ten hold approximately 10%. Concerning this clonotype: Its matching antigen is unknown. One end of the junction is discordant with germline, which a read error may explain.

This CDR3 spans 15 amino acids. Germline CDR1 and CDR2: SGHVS and FNYEAQ. Sample: blood. The rearrangement uses TRBV7-6 and TRBJ2-5; D might be TRBD2 (7 bases). The sequence was obtained from a man between 18 and 35 years old with Graves' hyperthyroidism. The CDR3 is CAGSLGGGQEETQYF. The DNA of the CDR3 is TGTGCCGGCAGCTTAGGCGGGGGCCAAGAAGAGACCCAGTACTTC.